This TCR beta chain is drawn from a study of siplizumab effects on memory and regulatory T cells. Whole-study findings and limits: The Treg-derived share of mappable alloreactive CD4+ clones averaged 68.8% with siplizumab and around 26% in controls. Memory cells seemed less diverse than naive T cells, which seemed major alloresponse contributors. An assignable phenotype, naive or memory, was missing from roughly 84-95% of proliferating CD4+ or CD8+ clones.

Notes on this clone: No antigen is known for it.

The CDR3 totals 14 residues. Looked up from germline, CDR1 is PRHDT and CDR2 is FYEKMQ (reference sequence). The ends were cut back, 5 bases at V and 2 bases at J, with 13 bases in the middle. Produced via immunoSEQ multiplex PCR; TCRdb's table is partial and in-frame only. This table holds tens of thousands of clones, 85% to 95% found once. The material sequenced was non-Treg CD4+ T cells sorted from blood. This chain links TRBV13 with TRBJ2-7, with D perhaps matching TRBD1 or TRBD2 (6 bases each). The source is a human donor in good health. CDR3 region: CASSDSRGAYEQYF. The CDR3 nucleotides are TGTGCCAGCAGCGACTCGAGGGGGGCCTACGAGCAGTACTTC.